This T cell receptor (beta chain) was documented in a study of blood T cell repertoires in COVID-19. The method was immunoSEQ multiplex PCR; TCRdb's version includes in-frame clones alone and lacks a portion of them. The table shows 100,000 to 150,000 clones, with around three quarters occurring only once. Germline V gene lookup returns CDR1 SEHNR and CDR2 FQNEAQ (reference sequence). This CDR3 contains 14 residues. The V and J ends lost 5 bases and 3 bases, in that order; junction bases with no gene match: 4. Specimen: peripheral blood. The clonotype comes from a man aged 35 to 55 with active or convalescent COVID-19. The rearrangement uses TRBV7-9 and TRBJ1-2; 9 nucleotides agree with TRBD1. Here the CDR3 reads CASSPGQGYYGYTF. The CDR3 DNA reads as TGTGCCAGCAGCCCGGGACAGGGCTACTATGGCTACACCTTC.